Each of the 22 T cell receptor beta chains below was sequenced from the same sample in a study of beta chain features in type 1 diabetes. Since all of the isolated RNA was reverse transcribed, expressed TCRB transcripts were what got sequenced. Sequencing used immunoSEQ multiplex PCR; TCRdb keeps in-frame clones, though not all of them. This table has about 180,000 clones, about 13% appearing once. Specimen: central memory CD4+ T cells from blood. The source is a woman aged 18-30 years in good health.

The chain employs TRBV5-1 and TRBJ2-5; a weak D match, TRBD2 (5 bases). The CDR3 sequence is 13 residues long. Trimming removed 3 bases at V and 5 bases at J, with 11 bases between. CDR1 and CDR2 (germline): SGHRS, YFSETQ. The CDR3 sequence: CASSSEVVETQYF. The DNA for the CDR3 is TGCGCCAGCAGCTCGGAGGTAGTTGAGACCCAGTACTTC.

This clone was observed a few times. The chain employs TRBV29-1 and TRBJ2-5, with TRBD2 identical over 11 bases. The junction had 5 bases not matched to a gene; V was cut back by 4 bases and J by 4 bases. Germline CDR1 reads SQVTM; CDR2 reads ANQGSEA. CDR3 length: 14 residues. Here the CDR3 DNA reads TGCAGCGTTGGACTAGCGGGAAAACGAGAGACCCAGTACTTC. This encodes CSVGLAGKRETQYF.

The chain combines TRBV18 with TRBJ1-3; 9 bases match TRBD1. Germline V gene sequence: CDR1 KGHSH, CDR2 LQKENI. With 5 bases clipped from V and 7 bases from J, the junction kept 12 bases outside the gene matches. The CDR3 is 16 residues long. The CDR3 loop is CASSSPGTGTKNTIYF. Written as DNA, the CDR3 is TGTGCCAGCTCAAGTCCCGGGACAGGGACGAAGAACACCATATATTTT.

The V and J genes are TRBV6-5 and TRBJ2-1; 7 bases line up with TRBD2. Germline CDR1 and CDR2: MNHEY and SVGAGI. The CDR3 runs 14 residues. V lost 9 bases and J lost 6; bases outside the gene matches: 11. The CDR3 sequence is CASRPLSGGNEQFF. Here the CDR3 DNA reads TGTGCCAGTCGCCCGCTTTCGGGAGGCAATGAGCAGTTCTTC.

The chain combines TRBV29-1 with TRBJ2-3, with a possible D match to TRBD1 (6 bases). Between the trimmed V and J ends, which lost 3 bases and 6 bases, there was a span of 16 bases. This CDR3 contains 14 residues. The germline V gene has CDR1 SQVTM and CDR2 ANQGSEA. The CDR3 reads CSVDGPTGGDTQYF. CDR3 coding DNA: TGCAGCGTTGATGGACCGACAGGAGGTGATACGCAGTATTTT.

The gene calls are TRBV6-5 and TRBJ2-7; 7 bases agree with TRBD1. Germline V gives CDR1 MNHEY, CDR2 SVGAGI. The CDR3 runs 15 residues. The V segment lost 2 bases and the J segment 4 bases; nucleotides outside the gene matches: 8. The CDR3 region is CASSYPGQEIYEQYF. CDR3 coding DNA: TGTGCCAGCAGTTACCCCGGACAGGAGATTTACGAGCAGTACTTC.

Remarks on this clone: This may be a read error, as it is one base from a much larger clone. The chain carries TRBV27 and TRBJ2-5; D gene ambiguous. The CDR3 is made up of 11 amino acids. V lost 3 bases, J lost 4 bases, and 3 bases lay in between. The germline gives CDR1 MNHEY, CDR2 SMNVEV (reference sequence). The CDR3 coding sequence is TGTGCCAGCAGTTTCAGAGAGACCCAGTACTTC. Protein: CASSFRETQYF.

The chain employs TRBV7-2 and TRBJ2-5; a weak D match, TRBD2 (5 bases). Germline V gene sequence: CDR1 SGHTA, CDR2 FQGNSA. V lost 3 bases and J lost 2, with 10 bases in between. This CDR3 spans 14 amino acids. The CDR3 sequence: CASSFGLRQETQYF. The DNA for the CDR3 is TGTGCCAGCAGCTTCGGACTCCGACAAGAGACCCAGTACTTC.

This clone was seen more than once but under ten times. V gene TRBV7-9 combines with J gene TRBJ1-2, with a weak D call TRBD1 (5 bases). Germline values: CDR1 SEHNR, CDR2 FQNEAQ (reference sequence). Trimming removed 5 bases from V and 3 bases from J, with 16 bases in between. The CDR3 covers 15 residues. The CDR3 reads CASSLQGAVDYGYTF. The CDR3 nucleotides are TGTGCCAGCAGCCTTCAGGGTGCGGTCGACTATGGCTACACCTTC.

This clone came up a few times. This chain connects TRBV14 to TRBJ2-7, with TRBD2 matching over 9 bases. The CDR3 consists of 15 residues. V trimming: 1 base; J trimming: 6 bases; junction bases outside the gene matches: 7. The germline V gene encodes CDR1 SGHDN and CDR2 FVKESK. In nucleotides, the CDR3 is TGTGCCAGCAGCCAAGTTGCGGGAGGGAGTTTCGAGCAGTACTTC. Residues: CASSQVAGGSFEQYF.

The CDR3 DNA reads as TGCGCCAGCACCATAGGACAGTCTTCCTACGAGCAGTACTTC. Translated: CASTIGQSSYEQYF. The chain uses TRBV5-1 and TRBJ2-7; D perhaps matches TRBD1 (6 bases). V lost 6 bases and J lost 1, with 14 bases in between. There are 14 residues in the CDR3. Germline loops: CDR1 SGHRS, CDR2 YFSETQ.

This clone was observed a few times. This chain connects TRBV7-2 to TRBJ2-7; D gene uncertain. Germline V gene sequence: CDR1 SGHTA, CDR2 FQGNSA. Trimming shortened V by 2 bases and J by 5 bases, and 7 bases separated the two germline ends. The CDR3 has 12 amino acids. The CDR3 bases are TGTGCCAGCAGCTTAAGGCGGCACGAGCAGTACTTC. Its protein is CASSLRRHEQYF.

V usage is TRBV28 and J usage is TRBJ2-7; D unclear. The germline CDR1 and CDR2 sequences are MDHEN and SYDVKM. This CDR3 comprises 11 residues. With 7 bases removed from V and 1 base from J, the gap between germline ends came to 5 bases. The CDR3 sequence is CASIQSYEQYF. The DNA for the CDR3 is TGTGCCAGCATCCAGTCCTACGAGCAGTACTTC.

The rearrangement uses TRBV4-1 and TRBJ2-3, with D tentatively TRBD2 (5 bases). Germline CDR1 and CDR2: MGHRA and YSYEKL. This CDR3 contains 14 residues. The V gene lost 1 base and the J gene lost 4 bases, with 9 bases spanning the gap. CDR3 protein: CASSQAAGADTQYF. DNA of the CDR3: TGCGCCAGCAGCCAAGCTGCGGGCGCAGATACGCAGTATTTT.

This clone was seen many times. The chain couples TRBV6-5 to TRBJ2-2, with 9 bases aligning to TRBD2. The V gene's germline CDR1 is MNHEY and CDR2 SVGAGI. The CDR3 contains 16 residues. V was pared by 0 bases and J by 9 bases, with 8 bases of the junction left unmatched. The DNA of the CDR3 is TGTGCCAGCAGTTACTCGCTGACTAGCGGCCCCCGGGAGCTGTTTTTT. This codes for CASSYSLTSGPRELFF.

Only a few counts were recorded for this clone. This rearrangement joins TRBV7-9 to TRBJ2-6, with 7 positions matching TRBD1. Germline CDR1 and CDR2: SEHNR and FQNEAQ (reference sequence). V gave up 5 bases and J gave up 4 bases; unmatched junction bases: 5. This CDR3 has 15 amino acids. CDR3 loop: CASSPRTGGANVLTF. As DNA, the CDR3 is TGTGCCAGCAGCCCCCGGACAGGAGGGGCCAACGTCCTGACTTTC.

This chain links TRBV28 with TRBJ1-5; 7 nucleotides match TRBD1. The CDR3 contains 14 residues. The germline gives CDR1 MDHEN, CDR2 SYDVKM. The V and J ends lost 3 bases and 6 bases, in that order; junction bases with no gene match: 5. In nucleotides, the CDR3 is TGTGCCAGCAGTTTTGCAGGGGGAGGTCAGCCCCAGCATTTT. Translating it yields CASSFAGGGQPQHF.

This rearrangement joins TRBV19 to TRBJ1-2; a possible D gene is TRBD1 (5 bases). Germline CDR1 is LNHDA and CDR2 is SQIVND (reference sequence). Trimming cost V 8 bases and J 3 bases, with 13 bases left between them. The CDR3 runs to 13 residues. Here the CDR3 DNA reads TGTGCCAGTCGTCCAGACAGACACTATGGCTACACCTTC. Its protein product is CASRPDRHYGYTF.

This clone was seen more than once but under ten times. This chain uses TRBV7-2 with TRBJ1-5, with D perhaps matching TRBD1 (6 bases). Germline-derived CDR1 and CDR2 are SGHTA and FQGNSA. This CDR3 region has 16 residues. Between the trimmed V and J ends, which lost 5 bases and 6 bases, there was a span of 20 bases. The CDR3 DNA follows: TGTGCCAGCAGCGACGCATGGCAGGGGTTAGGTCAGCCCCAGCATTTT. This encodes CASSDAWQGLGQPQHF.

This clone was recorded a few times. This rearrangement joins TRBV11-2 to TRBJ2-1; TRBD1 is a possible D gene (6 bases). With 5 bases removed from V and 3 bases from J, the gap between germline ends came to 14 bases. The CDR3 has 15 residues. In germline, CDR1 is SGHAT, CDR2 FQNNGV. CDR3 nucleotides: TGTGCCAGCAGCGCCCAGGGACACCTCTACAATGAGCAGTTCTTC. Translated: CASSAQGHLYNEQFF. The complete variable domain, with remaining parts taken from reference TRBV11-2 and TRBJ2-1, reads EAGVAQSPRYKIIEKRQSVAFWCNPISGHATLYWYQQILGQGPKLLIQFQNNGVVDDSQLPKDRFSAERLKGVDSTLKIQPAKLEDSAVYLCASSAQGHLYNEQFFGPGTRLTVL.

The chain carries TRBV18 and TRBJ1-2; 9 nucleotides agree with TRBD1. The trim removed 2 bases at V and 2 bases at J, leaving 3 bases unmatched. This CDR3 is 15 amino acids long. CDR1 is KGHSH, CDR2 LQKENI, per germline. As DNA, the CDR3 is TGTGCCAGCTCACCAACCGGGACAGGGAACTATGGCTACACCTTC. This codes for CASSPTGTGNYGYTF.

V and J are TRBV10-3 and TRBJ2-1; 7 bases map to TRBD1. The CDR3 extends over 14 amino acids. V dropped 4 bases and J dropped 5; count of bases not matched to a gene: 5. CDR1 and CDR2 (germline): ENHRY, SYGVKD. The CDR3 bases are TGTGCCATCAGTGCCAGGGGGAGCAACAATGAGCAGTTCTTC. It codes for CAISARGSNNEQFF.